These 3 T cell receptor beta chains were all obtained from the same sample, sequenced in a study of CD8+CD57+ T cells in acquired aplastic anemia. The study profiled TCR beta VDJ and CDR3 using genomic DNA as template. TCRdb independently ran MiXCR on the reads; one entry per CDR3 protein. Among 160,000 or so distinct CDR3 sequences, about 45% were seen once, and the ten largest hold 3.2%. By flow cytometry, patients selected for sequencing had shown an expansion of CD8+CD57+ cells. Input material: sorted CD4+, CD8+, or CD8+CD57+ T cells (not recorded which) from PBMCs. The receptor set was obtained from a human donor with aplastic anemia.

This clonotype was observed many times. V and J are TRBV6-5 and TRBJ1-2; D is unresolved. This CDR3 is built from 13 residues. Trimming took 2 bases from V and 5 from J, leaving 9 bases between them. Per germline, CDR1 MNHEY and CDR2 SVGAGI. The CDR3 here is CASSYGGRYGYTF. The CDR3 DNA reads as TGTGCCAGCAGTTACGGCGGTCGGTATGGCTACACCTTC.

This clonotype was seen at least ten times. The V gene is TRBV2, the J gene TRBJ1-2; D is uncertain. This CDR3 has 14 amino acids. V dropped 2 bases and J dropped 3 bases, with 10 bases sitting between them. Germline V gene data show CDR1 as SNHLY and CDR2 as FYNNEI. CDR3 DNA: TGTGCCAGCAGTGAAAGAGACACCTACTATGGCTACACCTTC. Residues: CASSERDTYYGYTF.

The chain carries TRBV10-3 and TRBJ2-5; TRBD2 matches at 16 bases. CDR1 ENHRY and CDR2 SYGVKD come from the germline V gene. The junction had 6 bases not matched to a gene; V was cut back by 11 bases and J by 0 bases. This CDR3 region has 16 residues. The CDR3 coding sequence is TGTGCCTCAGGGACTAGCGGGAGGGAGTACCAAGAGACCCAGTACTTC. Protein: CASGTSGREYQETQYF.